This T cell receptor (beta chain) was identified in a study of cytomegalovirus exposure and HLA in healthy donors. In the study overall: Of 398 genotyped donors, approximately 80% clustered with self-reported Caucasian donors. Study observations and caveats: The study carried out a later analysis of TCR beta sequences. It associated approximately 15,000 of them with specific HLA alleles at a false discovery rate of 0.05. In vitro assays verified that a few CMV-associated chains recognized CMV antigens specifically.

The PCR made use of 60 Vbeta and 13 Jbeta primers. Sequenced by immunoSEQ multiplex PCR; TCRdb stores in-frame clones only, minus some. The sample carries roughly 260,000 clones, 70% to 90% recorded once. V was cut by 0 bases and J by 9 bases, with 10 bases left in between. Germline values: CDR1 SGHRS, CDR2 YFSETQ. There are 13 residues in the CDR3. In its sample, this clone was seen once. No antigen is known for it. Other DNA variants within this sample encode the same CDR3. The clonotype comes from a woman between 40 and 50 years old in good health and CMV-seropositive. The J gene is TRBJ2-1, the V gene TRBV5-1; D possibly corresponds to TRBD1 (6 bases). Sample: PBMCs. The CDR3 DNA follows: TGCGCCAGCAGCTTGGACAGGGCGGGTGAGCAGTTCTTC. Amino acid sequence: CASSLDRAGEQFF.